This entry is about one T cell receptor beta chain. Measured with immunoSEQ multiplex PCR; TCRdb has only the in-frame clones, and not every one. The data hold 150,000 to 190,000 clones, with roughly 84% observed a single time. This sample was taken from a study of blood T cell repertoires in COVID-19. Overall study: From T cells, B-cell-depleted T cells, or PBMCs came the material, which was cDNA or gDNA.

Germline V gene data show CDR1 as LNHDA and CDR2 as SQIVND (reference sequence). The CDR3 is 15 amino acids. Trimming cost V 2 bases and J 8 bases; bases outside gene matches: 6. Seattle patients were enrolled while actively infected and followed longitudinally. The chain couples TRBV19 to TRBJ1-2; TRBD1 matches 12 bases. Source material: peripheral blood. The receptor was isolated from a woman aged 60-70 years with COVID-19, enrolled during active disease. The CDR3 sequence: CASSITGTGGKGYTF. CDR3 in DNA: TGTGCCAGTAGTATAACCGGGACAGGGGGCAAAGGCTACACCTTC. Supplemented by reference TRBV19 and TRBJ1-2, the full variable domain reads DGGITQSPKYLFRKEGQNVTLSCEQNLNHDAMYWYRQDPGQGLRLIYYSQIVNDFQKGDIAEGYSVSREKKESFPLTVTSAQKNPTAFYLCASSITGTGGKGYTFGSGTRLTVV.